In its sample, the clone carrying this TCR beta chain was seen many times. TCRdb itself ran the RT-PCR reads through MiXCR, one entry per CDR3 protein. The sample shows 550,000 to 750,000 distinct CDR3 sequences, 13% to 15% of them seen only once. Trimming took 5 bases from V and 0 from J, leaving 10 bases between them. The CDR3 is 13 residues long. Germline CDR1 reads DFQATT; CDR2 reads SNEGSKA (reference sequence). Sequences were obtained from memory CD4+ T cells from blood. This TCR was sampled from a female donor in good health, serving as a healthy control. V and J are TRBV20-1 and TRBJ1-1, with D possibly TRBD1 on 6 matching bases. The CDR3 region is CSAPGQLNTEAFF. Here the CDR3 DNA reads TGCAGTGCTCCCGGACAGTTGAACACTGAAGCTTTCTTT.